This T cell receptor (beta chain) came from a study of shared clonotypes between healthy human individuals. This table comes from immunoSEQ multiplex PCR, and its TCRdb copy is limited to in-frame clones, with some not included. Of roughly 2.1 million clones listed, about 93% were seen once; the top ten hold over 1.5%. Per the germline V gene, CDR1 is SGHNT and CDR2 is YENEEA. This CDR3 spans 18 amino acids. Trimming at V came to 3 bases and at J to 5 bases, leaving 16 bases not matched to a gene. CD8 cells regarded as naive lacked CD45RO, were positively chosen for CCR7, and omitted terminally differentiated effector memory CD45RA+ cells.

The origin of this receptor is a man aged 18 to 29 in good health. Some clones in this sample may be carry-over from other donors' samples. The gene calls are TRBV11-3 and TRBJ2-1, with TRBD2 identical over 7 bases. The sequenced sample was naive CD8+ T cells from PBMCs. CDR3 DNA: TGTGCCAGCAGCTTGGGTGGTTGGGCGGGAGTCAGGCACAATGAGCAGTTCTTC. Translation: CASSLGGWAGVRHNEQFF.